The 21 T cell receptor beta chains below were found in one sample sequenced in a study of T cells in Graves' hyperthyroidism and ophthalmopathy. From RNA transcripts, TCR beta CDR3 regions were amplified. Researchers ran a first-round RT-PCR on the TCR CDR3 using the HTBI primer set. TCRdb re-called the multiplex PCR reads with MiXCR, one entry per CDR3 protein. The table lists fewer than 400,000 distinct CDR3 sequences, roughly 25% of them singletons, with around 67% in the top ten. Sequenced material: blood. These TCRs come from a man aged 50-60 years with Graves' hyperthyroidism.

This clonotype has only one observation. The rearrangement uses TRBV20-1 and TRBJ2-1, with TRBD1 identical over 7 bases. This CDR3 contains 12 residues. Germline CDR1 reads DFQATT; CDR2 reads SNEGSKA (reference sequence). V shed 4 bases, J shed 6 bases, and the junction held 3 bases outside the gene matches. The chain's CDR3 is CSATRDSNEQFF. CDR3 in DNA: TGCAGTGCTACAAGGGACAGCAATGAGCAGTTCTTC.

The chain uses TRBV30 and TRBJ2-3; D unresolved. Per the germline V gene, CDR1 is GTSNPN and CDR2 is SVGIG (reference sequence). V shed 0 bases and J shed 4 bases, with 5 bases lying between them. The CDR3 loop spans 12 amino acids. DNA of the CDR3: TGTGCCTGGAGTGTATATCCAGATACGCAGTATTTT. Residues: CAWSVYPDTQYF.

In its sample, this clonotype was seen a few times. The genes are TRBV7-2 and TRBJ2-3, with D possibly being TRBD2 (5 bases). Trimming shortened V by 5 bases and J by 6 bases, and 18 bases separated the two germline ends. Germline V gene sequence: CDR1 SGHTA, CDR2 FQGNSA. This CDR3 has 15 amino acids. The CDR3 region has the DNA TGTGCCAGCAGCGCCTCCGGGAAGATGTCGGATACGCAGTATTTT. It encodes CASSASGKMSDTQYF.

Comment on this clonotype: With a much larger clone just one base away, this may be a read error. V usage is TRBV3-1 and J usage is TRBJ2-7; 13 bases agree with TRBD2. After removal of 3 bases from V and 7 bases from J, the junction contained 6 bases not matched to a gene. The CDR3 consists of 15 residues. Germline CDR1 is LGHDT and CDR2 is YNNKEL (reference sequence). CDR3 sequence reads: CASSQTSGRSDEQYF. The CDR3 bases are TGTGCCAGCAGCCAGACTAGCGGGAGGTCCGATGAGCAGTACTTC.

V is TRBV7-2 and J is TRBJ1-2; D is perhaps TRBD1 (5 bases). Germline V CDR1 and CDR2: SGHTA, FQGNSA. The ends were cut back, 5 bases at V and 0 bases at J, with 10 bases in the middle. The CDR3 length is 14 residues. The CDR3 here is CASSPRDPNYGYTF. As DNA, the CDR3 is TGTGCCAGCAGCCCCCGGGACCCTAACTATGGCTACACCTTC.

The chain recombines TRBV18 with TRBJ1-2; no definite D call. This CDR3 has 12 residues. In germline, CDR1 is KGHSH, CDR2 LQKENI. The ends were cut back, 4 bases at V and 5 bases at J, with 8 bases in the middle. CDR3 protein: CASSQPEYGYTF. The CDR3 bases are TGTGCCAGCTCACAACCAGAATATGGCTACACCTTC.

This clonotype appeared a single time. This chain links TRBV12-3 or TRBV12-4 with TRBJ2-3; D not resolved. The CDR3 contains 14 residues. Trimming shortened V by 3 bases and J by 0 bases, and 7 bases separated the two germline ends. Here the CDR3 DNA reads TGTGCCAGCAGTTTTATCTTAAGCACAGATACGCAGTATTTT. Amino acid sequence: CASSFILSTDTQYF.

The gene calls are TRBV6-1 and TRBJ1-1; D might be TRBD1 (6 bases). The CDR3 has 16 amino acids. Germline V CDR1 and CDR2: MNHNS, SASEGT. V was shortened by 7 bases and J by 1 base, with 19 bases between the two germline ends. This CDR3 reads CASKNRVTSENTEAFF. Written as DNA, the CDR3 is TGTGCCAGCAAAAACAGGGTAACATCAGAGAACACTGAAGCTTTCTTT.

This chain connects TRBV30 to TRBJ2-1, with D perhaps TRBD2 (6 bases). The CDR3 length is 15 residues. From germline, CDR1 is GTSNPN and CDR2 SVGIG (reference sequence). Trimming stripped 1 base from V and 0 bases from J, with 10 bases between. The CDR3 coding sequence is TGTGCCTGGAGTGATAGCGGCTACTCCTACAATGAGCAGTTCTTC. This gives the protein CAWSDSGYSYNEQFF.

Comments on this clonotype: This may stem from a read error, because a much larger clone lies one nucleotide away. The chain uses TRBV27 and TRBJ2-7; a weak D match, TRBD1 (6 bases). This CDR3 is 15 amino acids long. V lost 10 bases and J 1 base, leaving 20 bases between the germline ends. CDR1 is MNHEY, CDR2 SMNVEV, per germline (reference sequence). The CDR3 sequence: CATSEGTCFSYEQYF. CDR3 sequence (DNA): TGTGCCACCTCTGAAGGGACATGCTTTTCCTACGAGCAGTACTTC.

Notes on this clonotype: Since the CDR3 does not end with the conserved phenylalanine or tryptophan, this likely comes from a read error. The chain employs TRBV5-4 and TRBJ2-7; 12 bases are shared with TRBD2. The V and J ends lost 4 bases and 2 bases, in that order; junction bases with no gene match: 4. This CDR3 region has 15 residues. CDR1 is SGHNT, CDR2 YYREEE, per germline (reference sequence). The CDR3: CASSESSGRAYEQYL. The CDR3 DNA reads TGTGCCAGCAGCGAATCTAGCGGGAGGGCCTACGAGCAGTACCTC.

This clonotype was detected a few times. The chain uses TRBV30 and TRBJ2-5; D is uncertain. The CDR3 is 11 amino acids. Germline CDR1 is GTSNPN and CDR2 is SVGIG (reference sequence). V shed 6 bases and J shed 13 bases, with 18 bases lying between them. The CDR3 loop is CACTLGPRLYF. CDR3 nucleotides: TGTGCCTGCACCCTTGGTCCCCGACTGTACTTC.

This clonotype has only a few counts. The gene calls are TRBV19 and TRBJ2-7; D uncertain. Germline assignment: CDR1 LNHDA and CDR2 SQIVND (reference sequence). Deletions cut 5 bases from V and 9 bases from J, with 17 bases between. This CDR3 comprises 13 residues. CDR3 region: CASSGSLQSRQYF. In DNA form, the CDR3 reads TGTGCCAGTAGTGGCTCTTTACAAAGTCGGCAGTACTTC.

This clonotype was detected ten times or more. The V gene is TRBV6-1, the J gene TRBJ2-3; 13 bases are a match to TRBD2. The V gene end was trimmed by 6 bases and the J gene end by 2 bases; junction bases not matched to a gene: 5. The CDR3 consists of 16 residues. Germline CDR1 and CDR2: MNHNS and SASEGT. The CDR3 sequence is CASRRLAGGFTDTQYF. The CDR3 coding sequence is TGTGCCAGCAGACGACTAGCGGGAGGCTTCACAGATACGCAGTATTTT.

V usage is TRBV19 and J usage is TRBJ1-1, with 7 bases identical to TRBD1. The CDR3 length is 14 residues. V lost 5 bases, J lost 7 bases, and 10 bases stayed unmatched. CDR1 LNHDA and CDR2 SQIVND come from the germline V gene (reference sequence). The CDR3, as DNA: TGTGCCAGTAGTTTGGGACAGTCGACGGGTGAAGCTTTCTTT. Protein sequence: CASSLGQSTGEAFF. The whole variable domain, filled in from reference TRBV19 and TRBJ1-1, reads DGGITQSPKYLFRKEGQNVTLSCEQNLNHDAMYWYRQDPGQGLRLIYYSQIVNDFQKGDIAEGYSVSREKKESFPLTVTSAQKNPTAFYLCASSLGQSTGEAFFGQGTRLTVV.

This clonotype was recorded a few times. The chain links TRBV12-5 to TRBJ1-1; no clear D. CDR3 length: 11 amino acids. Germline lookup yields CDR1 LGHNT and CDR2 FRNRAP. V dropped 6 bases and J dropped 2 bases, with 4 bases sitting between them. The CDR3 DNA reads TGTGCTAGTGGCGAAAACACTGAAGCTTTCTTT. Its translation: CASGENTEAFF.

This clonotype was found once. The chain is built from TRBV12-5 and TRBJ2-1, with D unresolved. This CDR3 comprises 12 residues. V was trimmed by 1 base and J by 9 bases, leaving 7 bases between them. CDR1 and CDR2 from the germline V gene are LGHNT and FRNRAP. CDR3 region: CASGLGQGEQFF. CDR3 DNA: TGTGCTAGTGGTTTGGGGCAAGGTGAGCAGTTCTTC.

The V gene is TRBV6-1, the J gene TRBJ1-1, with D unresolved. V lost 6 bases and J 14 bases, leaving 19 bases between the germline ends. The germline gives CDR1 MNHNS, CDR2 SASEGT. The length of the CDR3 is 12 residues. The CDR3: CASSLWGGMRFF. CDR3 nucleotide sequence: TGTGCCAGCAGCCTCTGGGGAGGGATGCGGTTCTTT.

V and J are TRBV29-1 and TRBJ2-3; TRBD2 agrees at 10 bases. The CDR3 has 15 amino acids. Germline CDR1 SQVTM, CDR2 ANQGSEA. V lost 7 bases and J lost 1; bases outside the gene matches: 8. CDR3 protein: CSAETSGIGTDTQYF. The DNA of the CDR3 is TGCAGCGCCGAAACTAGCGGGATCGGCACAGATACGCAGTATTTT.

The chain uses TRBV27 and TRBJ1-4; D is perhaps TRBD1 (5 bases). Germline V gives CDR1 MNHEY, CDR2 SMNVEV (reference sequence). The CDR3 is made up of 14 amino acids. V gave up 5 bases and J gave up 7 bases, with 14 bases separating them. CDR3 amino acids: CASSPPGSGEKLFF. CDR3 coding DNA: TGTGCCAGCAGTCCGCCAGGGTCAGGTGAAAAACTGTTTTTT.

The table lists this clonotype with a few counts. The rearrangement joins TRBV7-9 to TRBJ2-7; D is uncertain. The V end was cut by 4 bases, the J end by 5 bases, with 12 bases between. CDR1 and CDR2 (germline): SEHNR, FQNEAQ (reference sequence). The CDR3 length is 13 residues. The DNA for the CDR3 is TGTGCCAGCAGCTGGAACGATCTCAACGAGCAGTACTTC. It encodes CASSWNDLNEQYF.